A single TCR beta chain is shown here with its context. Germline trimming cut 3 bases from V and 4 bases from J; bases unmatched to any gene: 4. Germline-derived CDR1 and CDR2 are SGDLS and YYNGEE. The CDR3 is made up of 14 amino acids. Using immunoSEQ multiplex PCR, the repertoire was profiled, and TCRdb retains in-frame clones only, with some absent. The top ten clones hold approximately 2% of a sample with 200,000 to 300,000 clones, 86% of them seen once. The entry originates in a study of blood T cell repertoires in COVID-19. Sequenced: peripheral blood. The source is a young man with active or convalescent COVID-19. V and J are TRBV9 and TRBJ1-3, with TRBD1 matching over 7 bases. The DNA of the CDR3 is TGTGCCAGCAGCGAGACAGGGTCGGGAAACACCATATATTTT. It yields the protein CASSETGSGNTIYF.